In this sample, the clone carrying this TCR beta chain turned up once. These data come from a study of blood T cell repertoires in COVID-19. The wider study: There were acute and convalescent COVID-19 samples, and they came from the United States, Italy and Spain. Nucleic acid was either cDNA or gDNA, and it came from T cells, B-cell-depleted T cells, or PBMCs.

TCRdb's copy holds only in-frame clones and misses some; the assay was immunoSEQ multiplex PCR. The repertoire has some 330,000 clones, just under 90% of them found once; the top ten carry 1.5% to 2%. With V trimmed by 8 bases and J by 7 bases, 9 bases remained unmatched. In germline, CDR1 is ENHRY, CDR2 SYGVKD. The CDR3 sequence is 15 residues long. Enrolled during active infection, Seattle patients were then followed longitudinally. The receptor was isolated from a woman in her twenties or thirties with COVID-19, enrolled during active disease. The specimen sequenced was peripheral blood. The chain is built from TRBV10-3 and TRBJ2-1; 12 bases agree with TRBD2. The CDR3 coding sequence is TGTGCCATCGGCGGCCTAGCGGGGGGGCCTAATGAGCAGTTCTTC. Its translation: CAIGGLAGGPNEQFF.